This TCR beta chain was captured in a study of vaccination effects on CD4 cells after COVID-19. Expansion with viral peptide pools was applied to antigen-specific CD4+ T cells by the ViraFEST assay prior to sequencing. Culture lasted roughly eleven days before CD4+ T cell isolation. Half the medium was swapped for IL-2 medium on days 3 and 7. Sequenced by immunoSEQ multiplex PCR; TCRdb stores in-frame clones only, minus some. The data show about 79,000 clones, around four fifths seen once. For this clone: Its specificity is not known.

Germline CDR1 and CDR2: SGHAT and FQNNGV. The CDR3 is 19 amino acids. V dropped 1 base and J dropped 5; count of bases not matched to a gene: 19. The V gene is TRBV11-2, the J gene TRBJ1-1; 7 positions agree with TRBD1. This receptor was identified in a human donor who received a COVID-19 vaccine. Sequencing was performed on CD4+ T cells from PBMCs cultured with HCoV-229E spike peptides, taken before COVID-19 vaccination. The DNA of the CDR3 is TGTGCCAGCAGCTTAGGATCTACAGGGGAATTCGGTAGGGGAACTGAAGCTTTCTTT. Amino acid sequence: CASSLGSTGEFGRGTEAFF.